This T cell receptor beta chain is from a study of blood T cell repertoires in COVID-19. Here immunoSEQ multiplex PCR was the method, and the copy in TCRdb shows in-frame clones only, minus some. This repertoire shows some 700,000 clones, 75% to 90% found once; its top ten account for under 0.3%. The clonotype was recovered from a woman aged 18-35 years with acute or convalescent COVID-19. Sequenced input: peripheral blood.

CDR3 DNA sequence: TGTGCCTCCACCGACCGGGGACAGCTCAATCAGCCCCAGCATTTT. It specifies CASTDRGQLNQPQHF. This chain connects TRBV15 to TRBJ1-5, with TRBD1 matching over 7 bases. CDR1 and CDR2 from the germline V gene are LNHNV and YYDKDF (reference sequence). The junction had 13 bases not matched to a gene; V was cut back by 11 bases and J by 3 bases. This CDR3 contains 15 residues. Using reference TRBV15 and TRBJ1-5 for the parts outside the CDR3, the full variable domain is DAMVIQNPRYQVTQFGKPVTLSCSQTLNHNVMYWYQQKSSQAPKLLFHYYDKDFNNEADTPDNFQSRRPNTSFCFLDIRSPGLGDTAMYLCASTDRGQLNQPQHFGDGTRLSIL.